A single sample is the source of the 28 T cell receptor beta chains below, sequenced in a study of blood T cell repertoires in COVID-19. The data were produced by immunoSEQ multiplex PCR, yet TCRdb's version contains in-frame clones alone and is incomplete. The sample contains approximately 230,000 clones, approximately 81% of which appear only once. Sample: peripheral blood. These receptors all come from a man aged 25-40 years with active or convalescent COVID-19.

The V gene is TRBV6-5, the J gene TRBJ2-1; a weak D match, TRBD2 (5 bases). CDR3 size: 13 residues. V was shortened by 6 bases and J by 6 bases, with 12 bases between the two germline ends. Germline CDR1 reads MNHEY; CDR2 reads SVGAGI. Here the CDR3 reads CASSLGRSNEQFF. Here the CDR3 DNA reads TGTGCCAGCAGCCTGGGGAGAAGCAATGAGCAGTTCTTC.

The chain combines TRBV5-1 with TRBJ1-2; D remains ambiguous. The CDR3 extends over 15 amino acids. Trimming stripped 3 bases from V and 1 base from J, with 13 bases between. The V gene's germline CDR1 is SGHRS and CDR2 YFSETQ. CDR3 protein: CASSSTRVGNYGYTF. CDR3 DNA: TGCGCCAGCAGCTCTACTAGGGTAGGTAACTATGGCTACACCTTC.

J is TRBJ1-2 and V is TRBV18, with D possibly matching TRBD1 (6 bases). The CDR3 runs 15 residues. V was trimmed by 1 base and J by 0 bases, leaving 9 bases between them. Per germline, CDR1 KGHSH and CDR2 LQKENI. CDR3: CASSPQDRTNYGYTF. In DNA form, the CDR3 reads TGTGCCAGCTCACCACAAGACAGGACTAACTATGGCTACACCTTC.

This chain uses TRBV3-1 (or the pseudogene TRBV3-2) with TRBJ1-2; no reliable D call. The ends were cut back, 4 bases at V and 6 bases at J, with 12 bases in the middle. There are 13 residues in the CDR3. Germline V gene sequence: CDR1 LGHDT, CDR2 YNNKEL (reference sequence). CDR3: CASSPTRSHGYTF. CDR3 nucleotide sequence: TGTGCCAGCAGCCCCACACGGAGCCATGGCTACACCTTC.

The J gene is TRBJ1-1, the V gene TRBV18; D is unclear. Trimming took off 1 base at V and 5 bases at J, with 8 bases between the two ends. CDR1 KGHSH and CDR2 LQKENI come from the germline V gene. There are 13 residues in the CDR3. This CDR3 is CASSPREDTEAFF. The DNA for the CDR3 is TGTGCCAGCTCACCACGCGAGGATACTGAAGCTTTCTTT.

This clone was picked up one time. This chain links TRBV12-3 or TRBV12-4 with TRBJ1-5, with D perhaps TRBD1 (5 bases). Trimming took off 6 bases at V and 4 bases at J, with 10 bases between the two ends. The CDR3 sequence is 13 residues long. CDR3 in DNA: TGTGCCAGCAGGGGACGGGAGAATCAGCCCCAGCATTTT. Its protein is CASRGRENQPQHF.

This clone was seen a single time. The rearrangement uses TRBV19 and TRBJ1-3, with 9 bases lining up with TRBD1. Germline lookup yields CDR1 LNHDA and CDR2 SQIVND (reference sequence). This CDR3 is built from 18 residues. Unmatched junction bases numbered 19, after V lost 6 bases and J lost 7 bases. In DNA form, the CDR3 reads TGTGCCAGTAGCATCCGGGACAGGGTAAAAGCAATTGGGAACACCATATATTTT. It is translated as CASSIRDRVKAIGNTIYF. Full variable domain (missing parts from reference TRBV19 and TRBJ1-3): DGGITQSPKYLFRKEGQNVTLSCEQNLNHDAMYWYRQDPGQGLRLIYYSQIVNDFQKGDIAEGYSVSREKKESFPLTVTSAQKNPTAFYLCASSIRDRVKAIGNTIYFGEGSWLTVV.

The count of this clone is one. The gene calls are TRBV27 and TRBJ2-7; TRBD1 aligns across 11 bases. The CDR3 is 15 amino acids. The germline gives CDR1 MNHEY, CDR2 SMNVEV (reference sequence). V trimming: 6 bases; J trimming: 6 bases; junction bases outside the gene matches: 10. DNA for the CDR3: TGTGCCAGCAGCCCCGGGACAGGGGGTGTTCGCGAGCAGTACTTC. Its protein is CASSPGTGGVREQYF.

The chain combines TRBV9 with TRBJ2-7, with 8 bases aligning to TRBD1. The germline CDR1 and CDR2 sequences are SGDLS and YYNGEE. With 4 bases clipped from V and 3 bases from J, the junction kept 6 bases outside the gene matches. The CDR3 has 14 amino acids. Written as DNA, the CDR3 is TGTGCCAGCAGCTCACCGGACAGGGTCTACGAGCAGTACTTC. This codes for CASSSPDRVYEQYF.

The chain uses TRBV6-5 and TRBJ1-1; 7 positions agree with TRBD1. The junction had 8 bases not matched to a gene; V was cut back by 10 bases and J by 0 bases. Germline V gene lookup returns CDR1 MNHEY and CDR2 SVGAGI. The CDR3 is 14 amino acids. The CDR3: CATKKGALNTEAFF. Here the CDR3 DNA reads TGTGCCACCAAGAAGGGGGCTTTGAACACTGAAGCTTTCTTT.

The table lists this clone with a count of one. The V call is TRBV7-9, the J call TRBJ1-2, with TRBD1 as a possible D gene (6 bases). This CDR3 has 15 residues. Trimming took 5 bases from V and 4 from J, leaving 17 bases between them. The germline gives CDR1 SEHNR, CDR2 FQNEAQ (reference sequence). The CDR3: CASSNGTNYIYGYTF. CDR3 coding DNA: TGTGCCAGCAGCAACGGGACAAACTATATCTATGGCTACACCTTC. Full variable domain (missing parts from reference TRBV7-9 and TRBJ1-2): DTGVSQNPRHKITKRGQNVTFRCDPISEHNRLYWYRQTLGQGPEFLTYFQNEAQLEKSRLLSDRFSAERPKGSFSTLEIQRTEQGDSAMYLCASSNGTNYIYGYTFGSGTRLTVV.

The chain has TRBV16 and TRBJ2-4; TRBD2 matches at 7 bases. J was trimmed by 0 bases and V by 3 bases; bases with no gene match: 14. The CDR3 is 19 residues long. The germline V gene encodes CDR1 KGHSY and CDR2 FQNENV. The CDR3 nucleotides are TGTGCCAGCAGCCAGGGGGTAGCGGGCCTCGTGGGAGCCAAAAACATTCAGTACTTC. It yields the protein CASSQGVAGLVGAKNIQYF.

Remarks on this clone: The germline gene is not matched at one end of the junction; a read error may be the cause. DNA of the CDR3: TGTGCCGGCAGCCAAAATAGCAATCAGCCCCAGCATTTT. Amino acid sequence: CAGSQNSNQPQHF. The chain combines TRBV6-6 with TRBJ1-5; D remains unclear. The CDR3 totals 13 residues. Germline V gene lookup returns CDR1 MNHNY and CDR2 SVGAGI (reference sequence).

This rearrangement joins TRBV3-1 (or the pseudogene TRBV3-2) to TRBJ1-3; no firm D call. Germline V gene lookup returns CDR1 LGHDT and CDR2 YNNKEL (reference sequence). Trimming shortened V by 4 bases and J by 0 bases, and 16 bases separated the two germline ends. This CDR3 is 17 amino acids long. As DNA, the CDR3 is TGTGCCAGCAGCCCTTATATGGGGAGCTACTCTGGAAACACCATATATTTT. It encodes CASSPYMGSYSGNTIYF.

V gene TRBV4-3 combines with J gene TRBJ2-2, with D tentatively TRBD1 (6 bases). This CDR3 region has 15 residues. Trimming removed 0 bases at V and 6 bases at J, with 11 bases between. Germline CDR1 reads LGHNA; CDR2 reads YSLEER. The CDR3: CASSQDEQGAGELFF. The CDR3 DNA is TGCGCCAGCAGCCAAGATGAACAGGGAGCCGGGGAGCTGTTTTTT.

This clone was seen just once. The CDR3 region has the DNA TGTGCCAGCAGCCGACAGGGGGCATCTGAAGCTTTCTTT. This encodes CASSRQGASEAFF. This chain links TRBV11-3 with TRBJ1-1; 10 nucleotides agree with TRBD1. The CDR3 spans 13 residues. Germline lookup yields CDR1 SGHNT and CDR2 YENEEA. V gave up 5 bases and J gave up 6 bases; unmatched junction bases: 3.

The chain links TRBV5-6 to TRBJ1-6; the D is unclear. V was shortened by 0 bases and J by 6 bases, with 7 bases between the two germline ends. The CDR3 spans 14 residues. Germline assignment: CDR1 SGHDT and CDR2 YYEEEE. The CDR3 DNA reads as TGTGCCAGCAGCTTGGGTTGGGCTAATTCACCCCTCCACTTT. Protein: CASSLGWANSPLHF.

The genes are TRBV28 and TRBJ1-2; D remains unclear. This CDR3 contains 11 residues. V lost 6 bases to trimming and J lost 4 bases, with 6 bases between them. CDR1 is MDHEN and CDR2 is SYDVKM in the germline V gene. The CDR3 DNA reads TGTGCCAGCAGCACATTCTATGGCTACACCTTC. This gives the protein CASSTFYGYTF.

This chain uses TRBV4-3 with TRBJ1-2; tentative D call: TRBD1 (5 bases). Looked up from germline, CDR1 is LGHNA and CDR2 is YSLEER. This CDR3 has 15 amino acids. The V end lost 5 bases, the J end lost 7 bases, and 20 bases lay between the germline ends. This CDR3 is CASSWGGVLQVGYTF. The CDR3 bases are TGCGCCAGCAGCTGGGGAGGGGTGCTTCAAGTTGGCTACACCTTC.

The CDR3 DNA reads as TGTGCCAGCAGCCAGGACAGGGATGGCAATCAGCCCCAGCATTTT. It specifies CASSQDRDGNQPQHF. The rearrangement links TRBV6-5 to TRBJ1-5; 8 bases match TRBD1. CDR1 MNHEY and CDR2 SVGAGI come from the germline V gene. After removal of 6 bases from V and 2 bases from J, the junction contained 6 bases not matched to a gene. CDR3 length: 15 amino acids.

The chain employs TRBV6-2 or TRBV6-3 and TRBJ2-1, with D maybe TRBD2 (7 bases). This CDR3 spans 14 amino acids. The ends were cut back, 8 bases at V and 9 bases at J, with 20 bases in the middle. In germline, CDR1 is MNHEY, CDR2 SVGEGT. CDR3 protein: CASGFYGGRGEQFF. CDR3 DNA: TGTGCCAGCGGTTTTTACGGGGGGCGCGGTGAGCAGTTCTTC.

The chain recombines TRBV28 with TRBJ1-1; 7 bases line up with TRBD1. CDR3 length: 13 residues. The V gene's germline CDR1 is MDHEN and CDR2 SYDVKM. V lost 7 bases to trimming and J lost 7 bases; unmatched junction nucleotides: 9. The CDR3 DNA follows: TGTGCCAGCAAAGGCCGGGACAGCGGTGAAGCTTTCTTT. Protein product: CASKGRDSGEAFF.

The rearrangement links TRBV19 to TRBJ2-7, with D possibly matching TRBD1 (7 bases). V was shortened by 6 bases and J by 2 bases, with 29 bases between the two germline ends. The germline V gene encodes CDR1 LNHDA and CDR2 SQIVND (reference sequence). The CDR3 runs to 19 residues. CDR3 in amino acids: CASSRSPFDRARRAYEQYF. The CDR3 DNA is TGTGCCAGTAGCAGATCTCCGTTCGACAGGGCGCGGAGGGCCTACGAGCAGTACTTC.

This rearrangement joins TRBV18 to TRBJ2-7, with TRBD2 as a possible D gene (6 bases). The V end was cut by 3 bases, the J end by 4 bases, with 13 bases between. Germline V gene sequence: CDR1 KGHSH, CDR2 LQKENI. There are 14 residues in the CDR3. The DNA of the CDR3 is TGTGCCAGCTCACCCCGGGACTTCCATTACGAGCAGTACTTC. It is translated as CASSPRDFHYEQYF.

The chain employs TRBV27 and TRBJ2-7; tentatively, D is TRBD2 (5 bases). Germline CDR1 and CDR2: MNHEY and SMNVEV (reference sequence). The CDR3 is made up of 13 amino acids. With 2 bases removed from V and 5 bases from J, the gap between germline ends came to 10 bases. The CDR3 reads CASSLGSPDEQYF. The CDR3 bases are TGTGCCAGCAGTTTAGGGAGTCCGGACGAGCAGTACTTC.

The rearrangement uses TRBV28 and TRBJ1-2, with 8 bases that match TRBD1. Looked up from germline, CDR1 is MDHEN and CDR2 is SYDVKM. V lost 1 base and J lost 6; bases outside the gene matches: 7. The length of the CDR3 is 15 residues. The CDR3 sequence: CASSLLADRVHGYTF. The CDR3 bases are TGTGCCAGCAGTTTATTGGCGGACAGGGTGCATGGCTACACCTTC.

The chain joins TRBV3-1 (or the pseudogene TRBV3-2) to TRBJ2-7; D is possibly TRBD2 (5 bases). There are 16 residues in the CDR3. The ends were cut back, 4 bases at V and 0 bases at J, with 16 bases in the middle. CDR1 is LGHDT and CDR2 is YNNKEL in the germline V gene (reference sequence). The CDR3 DNA follows: TGTGCCAGCAGCCGCCCTGGGCGGGCCACCTCCTACGAGCAGTACTTC. As protein: CASSRPGRATSYEQYF.

The J gene is TRBJ1-5, the V gene TRBV4-3; 8 bases are shared with TRBD1. There are 16 residues in the CDR3. CDR1 LGHNA and CDR2 YSLEER come from the germline V gene. V shed 0 bases and J 7 bases; nucleotides not matched to a gene: 8. The CDR3 DNA sequence: TGCGCCAGCAGCCAAGAACTGGACAGGGTGAGACAGCCCCAGCATTTT. Translating it yields CASSQELDRVRQPQHF.